This TCR beta chain is from a study of shared clonotypes between healthy human individuals. Findings and limits, study-wide: Sequencing depth was a factor that was expected to affect clonotype sharing among donors.

With regard to this clone: What it binds is unknown.

The CDR3 is 14 residues long. CDR1 is KGHSH, CDR2 LQKENI, per germline. Between the trimmed V and J ends, which lost 0 bases and 0 bases, there was a span of 6 bases. When replicate PCRs were run on unsorted PBMC, they used approximately 300 ng DNA, approximately 31,000 T cell genomes. Ten immunoSEQ deep assay plates held the unsorted PBMC DNA. Profiled with immunoSEQ multiplex PCR; TCRdb holds only in-frame clones, not every one. The repertoire consists of more than 400,000 clones, with about 85% occurring once and the leading ten covering roughly 13%. This receptor was taken from a woman in her thirties or forties in good health. Some clones in this sample may be carry-over from other donors' samples. Sequencing used PBMCs. The rearrangement joins TRBV18 to TRBJ2-7; D gene unclear. This CDR3 is CASSPPLSSYEQYF. The CDR3 DNA follows: TGTGCCAGCTCACCACCGCTTAGCTCCTACGAGCAGTACTTC.